Below, 4 T cell receptor beta chains from the same sample are listed, as sequenced in a study of early T cells in non-severe SARS-CoV-2 infection (dated by TCRdb to about 2021). Library method: 5' RACE. Sequenced using a NextSeq 500. TCRdb applied fastp at Q25 and MiXCR to the public reads, then kept only in-frame beta chains. Records with the same CDR3 protein are collapsed into one entry carrying the most frequent genes and DNA. This sample lists around 84,000 distinct CDR3 sequences; about 12% were detected once. The leading ten clones occupy approximately 2.6% of the sample. The sequencing sample was made of whole blood. Receptors were obtained from an adult who was a healthcare worker with PCR-confirmed SARS-CoV-2 infection or an uninfected control (not recorded which).

This clonotype showed up many times. The chain links TRBV30 to TRBJ1-1; D unclear. The length of the CDR3 is 13 residues. The V gene's germline CDR1 is GTSNPN and CDR2 SVGIG (reference sequence). Trimming left V 0 bases short and J 2 bases short, with 7 bases between. CDR3 coding DNA: TGTGCCTGGAGTGTACTTCATAACACTGAAGCTTTCTTT. As protein: CAWSVLHNTEAFF.

This clonotype was seen repeatedly, ten times or more. The chain carries TRBV20-1 and TRBJ2-1, with D perhaps matching TRBD1 or TRBD2 (5 bases each). Germline V gene sequence: CDR1 DFQATT, CDR2 SNEGSKA (reference sequence). The V end lost 1 base, the J end lost 5 bases, and 21 bases lay between the germline ends. The CDR3 runs to 17 residues. CDR3 sequence reads: CSARVPDGTRKNNEQFF. The CDR3 DNA follows: TGCAGTGCTAGAGTGCCCGACGGGACCAGGAAGAACAATGAGCAGTTCTTC.

The chain has TRBV4-1 and TRBJ2-2, with 10 bases identical to TRBD2. Germline CDR1 is MGHRA and CDR2 is YSYEKL. CDR3 length: 16 residues. The J segment lost 4 bases and the V segment lost 4 bases, leaving 6 bases of the junction unmatched. DNA of the CDR3: TGCGCCAGCAGCCGGGGGACTAGCGCGGGCACCGGGGAGCTGTTTTTT. Translating it yields CASSRGTSAGTGELFF.

The gene calls are TRBV29-1 and TRBJ2-7, with TRBD1 as a possible D gene (6 bases). Trimming pared 5 bases from V and 6 bases from J, leaving 11 bases between. Germline V gene sequence: CDR1 SQVTM, CDR2 ANQGSEA. The CDR3 extends over 11 amino acids. The CDR3, as DNA: TGCAGCGTTCGATCGACAGGCGAGCAGTACTTC. Its translation is CSVRSTGEQYF.